This passage covers 16 T cell receptor beta chains from one sample sequenced in a study of blood T cell repertoires in COVID-19. Assay used: immunoSEQ multiplex PCR; TCRdb lists only in-frame clones, some missing. The data contain 300,000 to 400,000 clones, 85% to 90% of them singletons. Source material: peripheral blood. These receptors originate from a woman in her fifties or sixties with active or convalescent COVID-19.

V and J are TRBV6-2 or TRBV6-3 and TRBJ1-5; TRBD1 is a possible D gene (6 bases). The CDR3 has 15 amino acids. Trimming pared 6 bases from V and 4 bases from J, leaving 16 bases between. CDR1 is MNHEY and CDR2 is SVGEGT in the germline V gene. The DNA for the CDR3 is TGTGCCAGCAGCCCACAGGGAATTGGGAATCAGCCCCAGCATTTT. Encoded protein: CASSPQGIGNQPQHF.

V and J are TRBV5-4 and TRBJ1-3; 7 bases align to TRBD1. Germline V gene data show CDR1 as SGHNT and CDR2 as YYREEE (reference sequence). The CDR3 runs to 17 residues. V shed 0 bases and J 1 base; nucleotides not matched to a gene: 7. The CDR3 loop reads CASSLGVTGTSGNTIYF. The CDR3 nucleotides are TGTGCCAGCAGCTTGGGGGTGACAGGGACTTCTGGAAACACCATATATTTT.

This rearrangement joins TRBV7-2 to TRBJ1-5; D is possibly TRBD1 (5 bases). Germline V gene data show CDR1 as SGHTA and CDR2 as FQGNSA. The V and J ends lost 2 bases and 2 bases respectively, with 10 bases between them. This CDR3 region has 15 residues. CDR3 DNA: TGTGCCAGCAGCTTAACACCGGGGGGCAATCAGCCCCAGCATTTT. This sequence encodes CASSLTPGGNQPQHF.

The chain combines TRBV7-9 with TRBJ1-4, with 7 positions matching TRBD1. With 2 bases clipped from V and 4 bases from J, the junction kept 7 bases outside the gene matches. Germline V lookup: CDR1 SEHNR, CDR2 FQNEAQ (reference sequence). The CDR3 runs 16 residues. The CDR3 sequence is CASSLLGTVRNEKLFF. As DNA, the CDR3 is TGTGCCAGCAGCTTACTAGGGACAGTCCGTAATGAAAAACTGTTTTTT.

This rearrangement joins TRBV9 to TRBJ1-1; 7 bases agree with TRBD1. Losses at the gene ends were 3 bases for V and 1 base for J; bases not matched to a gene: 6. CDR1 SGDLS and CDR2 YYNGEE come from the germline V gene. The CDR3 runs to 15 residues. In DNA form, the CDR3 reads TGTGCCAGCAGCGCTCCAGGGGGAGAGAACACTGAAGCTTTCTTT. The encoded protein is CASSAPGGENTEAFF.

V gene TRBV5-8 combines with J gene TRBJ1-3; D unresolved. The CDR3 totals 17 residues. Per the germline V gene, CDR1 is SGHTS and CDR2 is YDEGEE. Trimming stripped 4 bases from V and 0 bases from J, with 17 bases between. CDR3 in DNA: TGTGCCAGCAGCCCCGCCGGCTTACGGGTCTCTGGAAACACCATATATTTT. This gives the protein CASSPAGLRVSGNTIYF.

V is TRBV7-3 and J is TRBJ2-3; 7 bases are shared with TRBD1. The V gene's germline CDR1 is SGHTA and CDR2 FQGTGA. This CDR3 spans 16 amino acids. The junction had 9 bases not matched to a gene; V was cut back by 3 bases and J by 3 bases. In DNA, the CDR3 is TGTGCCAGCAGCTTGCAGGGGGTAGGACGGACAGATACGCAGTATTTT. Its translation is CASSLQGVGRTDTQYF.

The chain carries TRBV14 and TRBJ2-7; D is undetermined. CDR1 and CDR2 from the germline V gene are SGHDN and FVKESK. The V and J ends lost 6 bases and 0 bases respectively, with 3 bases between them. This CDR3 has 11 residues. CDR3 coding DNA: TGTGCCAGCAGTATCTCCTACGAGCAGTACTTC. Translated: CASSISYEQYF.

This clone was counted between two and nine times. V usage is TRBV7-9 and J usage is TRBJ1-3; 8 bases are shared with TRBD1. Germline V lookup: CDR1 SEHNR, CDR2 FQNEAQ (reference sequence). The CDR3 has 15 residues. Trimming cost V 5 bases and J 3 bases; bases outside gene matches: 6. The CDR3 here is CASSPTGAYGNTIYF. CDR3 sequence (DNA): TGTGCCAGCAGCCCGACAGGGGCATATGGAAACACCATATATTTT.

The chain combines TRBV5-1 with TRBJ2-5; TRBD1 might be the D (5 bases). The CDR3 is made up of 13 amino acids. The V gene's germline CDR1 is SGHRS and CDR2 YFSETQ. V lost 1 base and J lost 6, with 10 bases in between. Written as DNA, the CDR3 is TGCGCCAGCAGCTTGAGGCAGGGAAAGACCCAGTACTTC. It specifies CASSLRQGKTQYF.

The chain uses TRBV19 and TRBJ1-2, with a tentative D call TRBD1 (6 bases). Trimming took 3 bases from V and 4 from J, leaving 15 bases between them. The V gene's germline CDR1 is LNHDA and CDR2 SQIVND (reference sequence). The CDR3 is 15 residues long. CDR3 sequence reads: CASSIAGGAGYGYTF. CDR3 bases: TGTGCCAGTAGTATCGCGGGGGGCGCCGGCTATGGCTACACCTTC.

On this clone: Other DNA variants within this sample encode the same CDR3. The V call is TRBV27, the J call TRBJ2-2, with 12 bases lining up with TRBD2. J was trimmed by 5 bases and V by 3 bases; bases with no gene match: 1. The CDR3 contains 15 residues. CDR1 and CDR2 (germline): MNHEY, SMNVEV (reference sequence). CDR3 amino acids: CASSFGTSGTGELFF. The CDR3 coding sequence is TGTGCCAGCAGTTTTGGGACTAGCGGGACCGGGGAGCTGTTTTTT.

The chain combines TRBV4-1 with TRBJ2-1; 8 bases are a match to TRBD2. CDR1 and CDR2 (germline): MGHRA, YSYEKL. J was trimmed by 12 bases and V by 4 bases; bases with no gene match: 17. The CDR3 contains 16 residues. CDR3 DNA: TGCGCCAGCAGCCCACGTACTCGGGGGGGCGTTGGTAGGCAGTTCTTC. Its translation: CASSPRTRGGVGRQFF.

The chain carries TRBV28 and TRBJ2-7; 14 bases align to TRBD2. V shed 5 bases, J shed 4 bases, and the junction held 10 bases outside the gene matches. The CDR3 is 17 amino acids. The germline gives CDR1 MDHEN, CDR2 SYDVKM. The CDR3 loop is CASSPLGLAGVQYEQYF. The CDR3, as DNA: TGTGCCAGCAGTCCCCTGGGACTAGCGGGAGTACAATACGAGCAGTACTTC.

This clone is a singleton in its sample. V and J are TRBV7-2 and TRBJ2-1; 7 nucleotides line up with TRBD2. This CDR3 is 22 amino acids long. The germline CDR1 and CDR2 sequences are SGHTA and FQGNSA. After removal of 0 bases from V and 6 bases from J, the junction contained 26 bases not matched to a gene. Here the CDR3 reads CASSLASGWLTTPQDAFNEQFF. The CDR3 bases are TGTGCCAGCAGCTTAGCTAGCGGGTGGCTGACGACACCACAAGACGCTTTCAATGAGCAGTTCTTC.

The chain employs TRBV28 and TRBJ1-1; D not resolved. The CDR3 sequence is 16 residues long. Trimming pared 6 bases from V and 6 bases from J, leaving 23 bases between. Per germline, CDR1 MDHEN and CDR2 SYDVKM. CDR3 sequence reads: CASSLGSGWGSAEAFF. CDR3 DNA: TGTGCCAGCAGCTTGGGATCTGGATGGGGTAGCGCTGAAGCTTTCTTT. Drawing the rest from reference TRBV28 and TRBJ1-1, the complete variable domain is DVKVTQSSRYLVKRTGEKVFLECVQDMDHENMFWYRQDPGLGLRLIYFSYDVKMKEKGDIPEGYSVSREKKERFSLILESASTNQTSMYLCASSLGSGWGSAEAFFGQGTRLTVV.